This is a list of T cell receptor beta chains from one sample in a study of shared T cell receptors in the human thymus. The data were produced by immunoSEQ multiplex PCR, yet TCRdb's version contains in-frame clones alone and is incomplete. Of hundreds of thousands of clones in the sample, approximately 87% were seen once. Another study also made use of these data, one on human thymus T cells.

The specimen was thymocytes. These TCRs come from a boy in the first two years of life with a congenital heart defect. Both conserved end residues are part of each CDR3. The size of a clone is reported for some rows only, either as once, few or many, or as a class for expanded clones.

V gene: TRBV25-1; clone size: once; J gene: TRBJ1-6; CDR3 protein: CASSGRTADVNSPLHF
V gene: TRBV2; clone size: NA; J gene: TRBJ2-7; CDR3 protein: CASGGLAGSEEQYF
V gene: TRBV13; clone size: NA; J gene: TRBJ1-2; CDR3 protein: CASSLDEGQLNYGYTF
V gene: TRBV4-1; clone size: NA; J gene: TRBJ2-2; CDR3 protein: CASSHQSLAGGPEAVPGELFF
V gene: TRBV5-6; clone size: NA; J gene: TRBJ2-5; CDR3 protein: CASSLGRFQGTQETQYF
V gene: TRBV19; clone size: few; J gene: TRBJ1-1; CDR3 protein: CASRIPTGQKHTEAFF
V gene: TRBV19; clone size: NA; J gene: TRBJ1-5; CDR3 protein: CASSMAGYSNQPQHF
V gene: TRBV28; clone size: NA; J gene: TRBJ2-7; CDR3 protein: CAVTGTGGYEQYF
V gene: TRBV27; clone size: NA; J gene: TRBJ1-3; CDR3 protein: CASSSRTGGESGNTIYF
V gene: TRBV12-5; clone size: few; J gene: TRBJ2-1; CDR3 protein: CASGRRLAGVNEQFF
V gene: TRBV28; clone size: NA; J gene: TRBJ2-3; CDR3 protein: CASSQSDRDRESDTQYF
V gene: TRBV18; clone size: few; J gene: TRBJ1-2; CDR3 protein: CASSLDRAKGGYTF
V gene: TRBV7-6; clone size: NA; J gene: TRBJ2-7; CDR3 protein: CASSSGGQEDYEQYF
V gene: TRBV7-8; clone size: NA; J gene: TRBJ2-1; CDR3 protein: CASSSRDIDNEQFF
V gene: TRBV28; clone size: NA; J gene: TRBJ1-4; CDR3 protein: CASRLRRRDSEKLFF
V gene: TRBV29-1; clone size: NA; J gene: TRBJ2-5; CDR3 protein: CSAGVSKAEQYF
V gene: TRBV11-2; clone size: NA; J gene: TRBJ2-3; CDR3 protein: CASSPATGTKSGSTDTQYF
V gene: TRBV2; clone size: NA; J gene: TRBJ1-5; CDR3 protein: CASSALWTGNNQPQHF
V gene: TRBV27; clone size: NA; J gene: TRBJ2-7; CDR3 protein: CASSSQGPGPYEQYF
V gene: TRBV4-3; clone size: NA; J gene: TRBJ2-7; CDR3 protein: CASSQEDQREAHNYEQYF
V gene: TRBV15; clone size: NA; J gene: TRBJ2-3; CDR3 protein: CATSRASGGTDTQYF
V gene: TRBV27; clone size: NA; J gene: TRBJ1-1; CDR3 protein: CASSLSPTGRGDTEAFF
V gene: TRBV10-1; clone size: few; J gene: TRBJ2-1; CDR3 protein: CASSDPRGGNEQFF
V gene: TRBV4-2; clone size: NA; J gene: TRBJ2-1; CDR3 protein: CASSQAAGASYNEQFF
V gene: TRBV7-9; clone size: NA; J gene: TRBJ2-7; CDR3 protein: CASSFPPPGQGGLYEQYF
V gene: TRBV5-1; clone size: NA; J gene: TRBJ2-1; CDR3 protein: CASSRLTSGYLNEQFF
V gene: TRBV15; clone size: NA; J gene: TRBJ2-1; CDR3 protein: CATSPQGAVKEQFF
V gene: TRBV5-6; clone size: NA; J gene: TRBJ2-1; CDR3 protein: CASSLTAGGPYNEQFF
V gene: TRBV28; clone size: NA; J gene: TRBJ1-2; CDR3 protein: CASSPRGSHYGYTF
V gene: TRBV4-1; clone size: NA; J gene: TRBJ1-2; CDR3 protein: CASSQGRGIGCYTF
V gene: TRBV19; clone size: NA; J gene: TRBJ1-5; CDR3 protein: CASRMTGGYSNQPQHF
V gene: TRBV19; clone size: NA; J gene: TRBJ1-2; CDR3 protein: CASSVRGAGGYTF
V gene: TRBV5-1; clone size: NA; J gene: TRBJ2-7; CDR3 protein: CASSPEVRTGGWYEQYF
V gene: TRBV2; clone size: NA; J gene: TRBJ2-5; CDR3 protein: CASSSYSYQETQYF
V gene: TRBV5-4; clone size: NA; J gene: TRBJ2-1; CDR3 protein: CASSFRVDNEQFF
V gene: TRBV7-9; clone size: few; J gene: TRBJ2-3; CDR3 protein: CASSLAASERESATDTQYF
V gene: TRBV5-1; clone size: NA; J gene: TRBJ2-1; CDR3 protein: CASSLRDRKGNEQFF
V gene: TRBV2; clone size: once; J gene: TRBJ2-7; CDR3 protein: CASSEQGFIHEQYF
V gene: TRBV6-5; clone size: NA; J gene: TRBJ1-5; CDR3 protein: CASTPSQSGIQPQHF
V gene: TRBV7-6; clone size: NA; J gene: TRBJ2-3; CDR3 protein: CASGPTSGRSHHTQYF
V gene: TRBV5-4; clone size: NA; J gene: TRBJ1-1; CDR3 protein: CASSTKDRNTEAFF
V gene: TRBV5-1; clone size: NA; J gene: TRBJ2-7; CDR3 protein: CASSLELNATYEQYF
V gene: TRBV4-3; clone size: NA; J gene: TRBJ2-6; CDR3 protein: CASSEYPRVSGANVLTF